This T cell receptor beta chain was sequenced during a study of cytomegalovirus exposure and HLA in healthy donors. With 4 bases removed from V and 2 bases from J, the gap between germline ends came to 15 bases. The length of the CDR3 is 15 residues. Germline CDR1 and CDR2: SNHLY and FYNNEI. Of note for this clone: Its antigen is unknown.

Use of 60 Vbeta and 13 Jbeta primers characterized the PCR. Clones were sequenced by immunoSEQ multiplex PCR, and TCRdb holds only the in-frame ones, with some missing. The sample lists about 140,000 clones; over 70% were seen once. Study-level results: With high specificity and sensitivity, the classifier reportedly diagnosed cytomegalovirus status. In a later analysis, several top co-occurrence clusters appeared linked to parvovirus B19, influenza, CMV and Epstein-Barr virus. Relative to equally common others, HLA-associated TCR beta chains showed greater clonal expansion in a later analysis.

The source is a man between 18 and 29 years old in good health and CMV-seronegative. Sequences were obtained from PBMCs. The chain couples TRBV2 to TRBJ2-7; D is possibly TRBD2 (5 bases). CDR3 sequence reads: CASSAPYSVPYEQYF. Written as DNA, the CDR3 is TGTGCCAGCAGTGCCCCCTATAGCGTACCCTACGAGCAGTACTTC.